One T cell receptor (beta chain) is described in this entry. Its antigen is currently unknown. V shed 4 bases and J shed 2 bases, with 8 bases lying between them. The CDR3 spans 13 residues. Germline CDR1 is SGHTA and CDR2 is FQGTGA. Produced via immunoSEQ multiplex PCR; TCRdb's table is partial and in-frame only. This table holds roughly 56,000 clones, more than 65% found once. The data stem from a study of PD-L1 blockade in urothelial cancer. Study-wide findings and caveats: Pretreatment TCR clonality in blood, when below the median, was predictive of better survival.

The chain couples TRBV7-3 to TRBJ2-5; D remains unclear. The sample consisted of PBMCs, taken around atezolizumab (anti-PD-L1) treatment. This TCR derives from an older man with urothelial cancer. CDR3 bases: TGTGCCAGCAGCTCCGGGTCTCAAGAGACCCAGTACTTC. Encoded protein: CASSSGSQETQYF.